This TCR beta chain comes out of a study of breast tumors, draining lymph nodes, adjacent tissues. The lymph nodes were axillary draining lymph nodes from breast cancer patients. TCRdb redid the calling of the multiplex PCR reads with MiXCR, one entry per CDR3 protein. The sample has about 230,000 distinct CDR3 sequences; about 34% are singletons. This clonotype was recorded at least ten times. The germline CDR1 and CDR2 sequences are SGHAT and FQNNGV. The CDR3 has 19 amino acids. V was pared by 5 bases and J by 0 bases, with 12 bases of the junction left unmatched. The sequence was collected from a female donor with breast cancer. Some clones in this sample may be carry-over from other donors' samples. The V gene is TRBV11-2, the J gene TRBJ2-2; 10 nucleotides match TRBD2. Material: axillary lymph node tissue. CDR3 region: CASSRRGAGGAANTGELFF. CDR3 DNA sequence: TGTGCCAGCAGCCGCAGGGGAGCGGGAGGGGCGGCGAACACCGGGGAGCTGTTTTTT.